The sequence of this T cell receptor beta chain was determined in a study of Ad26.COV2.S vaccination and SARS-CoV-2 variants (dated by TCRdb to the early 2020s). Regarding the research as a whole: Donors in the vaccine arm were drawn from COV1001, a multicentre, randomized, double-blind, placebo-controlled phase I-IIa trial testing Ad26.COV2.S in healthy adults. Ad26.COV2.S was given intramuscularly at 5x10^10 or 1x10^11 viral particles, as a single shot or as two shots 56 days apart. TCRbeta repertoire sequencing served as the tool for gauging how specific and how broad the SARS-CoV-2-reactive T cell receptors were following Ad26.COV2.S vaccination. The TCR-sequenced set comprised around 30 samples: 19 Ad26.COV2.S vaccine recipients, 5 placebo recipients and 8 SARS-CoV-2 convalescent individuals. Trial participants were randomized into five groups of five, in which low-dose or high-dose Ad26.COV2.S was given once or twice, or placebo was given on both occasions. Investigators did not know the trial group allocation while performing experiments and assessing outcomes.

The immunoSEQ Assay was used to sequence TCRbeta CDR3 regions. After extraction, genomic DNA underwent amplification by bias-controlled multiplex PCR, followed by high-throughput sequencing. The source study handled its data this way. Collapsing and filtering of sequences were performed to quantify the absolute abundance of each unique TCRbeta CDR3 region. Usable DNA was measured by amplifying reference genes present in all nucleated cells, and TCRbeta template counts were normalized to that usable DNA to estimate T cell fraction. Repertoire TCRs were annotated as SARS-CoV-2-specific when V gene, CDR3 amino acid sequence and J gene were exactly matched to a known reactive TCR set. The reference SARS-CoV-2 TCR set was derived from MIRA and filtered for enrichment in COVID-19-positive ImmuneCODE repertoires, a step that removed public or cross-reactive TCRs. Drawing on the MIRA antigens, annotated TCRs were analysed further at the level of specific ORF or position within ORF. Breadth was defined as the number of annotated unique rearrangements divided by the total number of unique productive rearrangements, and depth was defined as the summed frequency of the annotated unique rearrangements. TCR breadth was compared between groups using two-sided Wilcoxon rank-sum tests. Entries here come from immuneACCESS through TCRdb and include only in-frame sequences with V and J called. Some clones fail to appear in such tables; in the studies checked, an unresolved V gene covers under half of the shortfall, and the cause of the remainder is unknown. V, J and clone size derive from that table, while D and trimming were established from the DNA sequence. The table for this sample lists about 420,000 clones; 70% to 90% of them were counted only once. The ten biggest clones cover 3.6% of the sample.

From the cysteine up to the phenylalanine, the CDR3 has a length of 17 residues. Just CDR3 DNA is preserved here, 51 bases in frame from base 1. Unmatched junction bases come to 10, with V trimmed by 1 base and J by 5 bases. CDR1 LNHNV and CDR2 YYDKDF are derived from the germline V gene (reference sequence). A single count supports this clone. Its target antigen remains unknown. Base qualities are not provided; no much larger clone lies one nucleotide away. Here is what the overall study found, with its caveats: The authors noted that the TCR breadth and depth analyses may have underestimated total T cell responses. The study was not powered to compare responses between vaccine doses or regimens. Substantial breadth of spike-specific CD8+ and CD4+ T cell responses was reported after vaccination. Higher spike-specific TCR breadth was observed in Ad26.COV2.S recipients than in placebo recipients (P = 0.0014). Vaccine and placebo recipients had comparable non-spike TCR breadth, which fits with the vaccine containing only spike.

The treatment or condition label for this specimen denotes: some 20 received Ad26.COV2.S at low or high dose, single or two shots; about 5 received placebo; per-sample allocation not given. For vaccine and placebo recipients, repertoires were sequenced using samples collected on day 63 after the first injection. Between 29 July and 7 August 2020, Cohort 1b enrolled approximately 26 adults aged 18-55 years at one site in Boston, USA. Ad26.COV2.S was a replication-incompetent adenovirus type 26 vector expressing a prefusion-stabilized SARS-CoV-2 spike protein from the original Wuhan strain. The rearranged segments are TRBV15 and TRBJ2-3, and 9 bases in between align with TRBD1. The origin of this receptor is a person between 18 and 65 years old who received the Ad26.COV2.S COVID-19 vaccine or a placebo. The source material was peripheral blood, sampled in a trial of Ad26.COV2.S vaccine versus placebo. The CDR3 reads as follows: CATSRGSSGQGQDTQYF. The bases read TGTGCCACCAGCAGAGGAAGTTCGGGACAGGGTCAAGATACGCAGTATTTT.